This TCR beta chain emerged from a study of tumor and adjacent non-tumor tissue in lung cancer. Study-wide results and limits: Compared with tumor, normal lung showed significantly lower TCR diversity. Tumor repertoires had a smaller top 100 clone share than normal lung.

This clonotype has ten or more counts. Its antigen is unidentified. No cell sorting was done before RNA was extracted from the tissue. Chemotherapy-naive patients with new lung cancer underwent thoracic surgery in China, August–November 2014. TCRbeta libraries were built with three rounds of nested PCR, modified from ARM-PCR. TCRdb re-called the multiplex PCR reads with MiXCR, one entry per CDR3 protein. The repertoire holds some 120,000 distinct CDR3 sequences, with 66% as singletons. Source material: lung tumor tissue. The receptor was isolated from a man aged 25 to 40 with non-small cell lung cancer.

CDR3: CASSKSASYEQYF. Here the CDR3 DNA reads TGTGCCAGCAGTAAATCCGCCTCCTACGAGCAGTACTTC. The V gene is TRBV6-5, the J gene TRBJ2-7; no definite D call. Trimming stripped 5 bases from V and 0 bases from J, with 8 bases between. The CDR3 is 13 amino acids. Germline V gene data show CDR1 as MNHEY and CDR2 as SVGAGI.